The entry below describes one T cell receptor (beta chain). In the authors' workflow: Reference gene primer amplification gave nucleated cell count estimates. Libraries were prepared by immunoSEQ multiplex PCR; TCRdb keeps only in-frame clonotypes and omits some of them. Clonal size and the V and J genes are those of that table, whereas D and trimming came from the DNA. The sample has tens of thousands of clones; around 90% are singletons. Patients of the Seattle cohort, enrolled during active infection, were followed longitudinally. This entry belongs to a study of blood T cell repertoires in COVID-19. Turning to the study itself: Sites across the United States, Italy and Spain contributed samples from acute and convalescent COVID-19. PBMCs, B-cell-depleted T cells, or T cells were the source of the cDNA or gDNA that made up the material.

This CDR3 has 12 residues. The ends were cut back, 4 bases at V and 13 bases at J, with 16 bases in the middle. The clonotype comes from a man aged 55 to 70 with COVID-19, enrolled during active disease. The sequenced sample was peripheral blood. The chain recombines TRBV12-3 or TRBV12-4 with TRBJ1-2; no definite D call. The DNA of the CDR3 is TGTGCCAGCAGTTACCCAGGTACCCTTACCACCTTC. Protein: CASSYPGTLTTF.